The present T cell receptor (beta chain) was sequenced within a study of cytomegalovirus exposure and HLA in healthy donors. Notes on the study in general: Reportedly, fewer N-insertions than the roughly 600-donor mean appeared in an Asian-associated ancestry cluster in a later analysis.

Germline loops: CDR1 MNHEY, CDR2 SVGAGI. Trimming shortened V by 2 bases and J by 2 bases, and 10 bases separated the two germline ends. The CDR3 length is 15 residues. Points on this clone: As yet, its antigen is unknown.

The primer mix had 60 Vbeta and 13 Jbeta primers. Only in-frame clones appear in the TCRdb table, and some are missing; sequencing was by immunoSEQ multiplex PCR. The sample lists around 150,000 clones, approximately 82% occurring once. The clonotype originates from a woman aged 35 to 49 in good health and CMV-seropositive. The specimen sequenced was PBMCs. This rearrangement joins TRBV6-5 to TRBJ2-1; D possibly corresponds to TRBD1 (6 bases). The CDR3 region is CASSYRAGAYNEQFF. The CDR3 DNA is TGTGCCAGCAGTTACAGGGCAGGGGCCTACAATGAGCAGTTCTTC.